One and the same sample provided the 21 T cell receptor beta chains below, sequenced in a study of shared clonotypes between healthy human individuals. Data came from immunoSEQ multiplex PCR; TCRdb stores just in-frame clones and leaves some out. There are approximately 1,000,000 clones in the sample; roughly 80% occur only once, and almost 0.9% lies in the top ten. The specimen was memory CD4+ T cells from PBMCs. Subset noted: CD45RA-negative fraction. All receptors come from a young man in good health. Some clones in this sample may be carry-over from other donors' samples.

This clone was seen a handful of times. The rearrangement uses TRBV14 and TRBJ1-3; a weak D match, TRBD1 (5 bases). V was shortened by 4 bases and J by 5 bases, with 15 bases between the two germline ends. Germline-derived CDR1 and CDR2 are SGHDN and FVKESK. This CDR3 is built from 15 residues. This CDR3 is CASSLTGVSRNTIYF. In nucleotides, the CDR3 is TGTGCCAGCAGCCTCACGGGGGTTTCGAGAAACACCATATATTTT.

V gene TRBV27 combines with J gene TRBJ2-2; 9 bases agree with TRBD2. J lost 4 bases, V lost 1 base, and 7 bases had no gene match. Germline CDR1 MNHEY, CDR2 SMNVEV (reference sequence). The CDR3 consists of 17 residues. In DNA form, the CDR3 reads TGTGCCAGCAGTTTATGGGGTAGCGGGAGTGGCACCGGGGAGCTGTTTTTT. It specifies CASSLWGSGSGTGELFF.

The gene calls are TRBV19 and TRBJ2-2; a possible D gene is TRBD1 (7 bases). Germline values: CDR1 LNHDA, CDR2 SQIVND (reference sequence). V was pared by 6 bases and J by 2 bases, with 22 bases between. This CDR3 region has 18 residues. In nucleotides, the CDR3 is TGTGCCAGTAGGGAGAGCAGGGGGGTTCCAGCTAACACCGGGGAGCTGTTTTTT. Translating gives CASRESRGVPANTGELFF.

This chain connects TRBV5-1 to TRBJ2-2; TRBD2 agrees at 8 bases. Germline assignment: CDR1 SGHRS and CDR2 YFSETQ. The CDR3 spans 13 residues. J gave up 5 bases and V 4 bases, and 1 base lay outside the gene matches. The CDR3 DNA follows: TGCGCCAGCAGCGAGCGGGAGACCGGGGAGCTGTTTTTT. It codes for CASSERETGELFF.

V and J are TRBV6-5 and TRBJ1-2, with D possibly TRBD1 on 5 matching bases. Germline V CDR1 and CDR2: MNHEY, SVGAGI. CDR3 length: 15 amino acids. Trimming took off 1 base at V and 10 bases at J, with 19 bases between the two ends. The CDR3, as DNA: TGTGCCAGCAGTTACTACAAGGGGCGGGGAAGGGACTACACCTTC. Translation gives CASSYYKGRGRDYTF.

The chain links TRBV4-2 to TRBJ2-1, with TRBD2 identical over 12 bases. The CDR3 runs to 16 residues. From germline, CDR1 is LGHNA and CDR2 YNFKEQ. The V and J ends lost 1 base and 7 bases, in that order; junction bases with no gene match: 5. CDR3 region: CASSQGTSGIDNEQFF. The CDR3, as DNA: TGTGCCAGCAGCCAAGGGACTAGCGGGATTGATAATGAGCAGTTCTTC.

This clone was seen a single time. The chain couples TRBV9 to TRBJ2-3, with D tentatively TRBD2 (5 bases). This CDR3 spans 18 amino acids. The germline V gene has CDR1 SGDLS and CDR2 YYNGEE. Between the trimmed V and J ends, which lost 0 bases and 0 bases, there was a span of 17 bases. The CDR3 region is CASSVDPLGVGSTDTQYF. CDR3 DNA sequence: TGTGCCAGCAGCGTAGATCCCCTCGGGGTGGGGAGCACAGATACGCAGTATTTT.

Only one count was recorded for this clone. This chain connects TRBV28 to TRBJ2-3; 8 nucleotides line up with TRBD2. CDR1 is MDHEN and CDR2 is SYDVKM in the germline V gene. V was clipped by 8 bases and J by 8 bases; unmatched bases: 12. The CDR3 has 14 amino acids. As DNA, the CDR3 is TGTGCCAGCGGTCGGGTAGCGGGGTCGGGTACGCAGTATTTT. It is translated as CASGRVAGSGTQYF.

This sequence joins TRBV7-2 and TRBJ2-3; the D gene is possibly TRBD2 (7 bases). The CDR3 spans 16 residues. Trimming pared 5 bases from V and 2 bases from J, leaving 17 bases between. CDR1 and CDR2 (germline): SGHTA, FQGNSA. The CDR3 DNA reads as TGTGCCAGCAGCACAGGGACTACAAGGGTCACAGATACGCAGTATTTT. Residues: CASSTGTTRVTDTQYF.

This clone was detected a few times. The V call is TRBV10-2, the J call TRBJ2-7, with D perhaps TRBD2 (6 bases). This CDR3 contains 15 residues. Germline CDR1 WSHSY, CDR2 SAAADI. V was pared by 3 bases and J by 3 bases, with 15 bases between. The CDR3 here is CASSDDGSPSYEQYF. CDR3 bases: TGCGCCAGCAGTGATGACGGGAGTCCAAGCTACGAGCAGTACTTC.

As regards this clone: The sample carries other DNA sequences with the same CDR3. The genes are TRBV5-6 and TRBJ2-7; D uncertain. Deletions cut 0 bases from V and 2 bases from J, with 6 bases between. The CDR3 sequence is 13 residues long. Looked up from germline, CDR1 is SGHDT and CDR2 is YYEEEE. The CDR3, as DNA: TGTGCCAGCAGCTTGGTCGGTACCTACGAGCAGTACTTC. Amino acids: CASSLVGTYEQYF.

V is TRBV27 and J is TRBJ1-1, with TRBD1 as a possible D gene (5 bases). In germline, CDR1 is MNHEY, CDR2 SMNVEV (reference sequence). The CDR3 is 16 residues long. The V end was cut by 2 bases, the J end by 0 bases, with 13 bases between. This chain's CDR3 is CASSLGPGRVNTEAFF. The CDR3 region has the DNA TGTGCCAGCAGTTTAGGTCCGGGACGGGTGAACACTGAAGCTTTCTTT.

This clone was observed a handful of times. The rearrangement links TRBV7-9 to TRBJ1-2, with no clear D. Looked up from germline, CDR1 is SEHNR and CDR2 is FQNEAQ (reference sequence). CDR3 length: 12 amino acids. V gave up 2 bases and J gave up 7 bases, with 8 bases separating them. The DNA for the CDR3 is TGTGCCAGCAGCTTAATGGCTCGTGGCTACACCTTC. Protein: CASSLMARGYTF.

The chain has TRBV7-9 and TRBJ2-6; possibly TRBD1 for D (6 bases). The CDR3 has 17 amino acids. Germline CDR1 is SEHNR and CDR2 is FQNEAQ (reference sequence). The V and J ends lost 1 base and 2 bases respectively, with 12 bases between them. CDR3 residues: CASSLVLGAAGANVLTF. CDR3 DNA sequence: TGTGCCAGCAGCTTAGTTTTGGGGGCGGCTGGGGCCAACGTCCTGACTTTC.

This chain joins TRBV6-5 and TRBJ2-4; the D gene is possibly TRBD2 (5 bases). V was trimmed by 7 bases and J by 0 bases, leaving 13 bases between them. This CDR3 is 15 amino acids long. Germline lookup yields CDR1 MNHEY and CDR2 SVGAGI. CDR3 DNA: TGTGCCAGCACAAGCGGAGGACTAGCCAAAAACATTCAGTACTTC. It yields the protein CASTSGGLAKNIQYF.

The V gene is TRBV29-1, the J gene TRBJ2-2; TRBD2 matches 7 bases. With V trimmed by 6 bases and J by 1 base, 8 bases remained unmatched. This CDR3 comprises 15 residues. Per the germline V gene, CDR1 is SQVTM and CDR2 is ANQGSEA. The CDR3 loop is CSVRGASGNTGELFF. The DNA of the CDR3 is TGCAGCGTAAGAGGGGCTAGCGGGAACACCGGGGAGCTGTTTTTT.

V and J are TRBV19 and TRBJ2-7, with a weak D call TRBD1 (6 bases). Germline CDR1 reads LNHDA; CDR2 reads SQIVND (reference sequence). The CDR3 covers 12 residues. The V end lost 5 bases, the J end lost 6 bases, and 11 bases lay between the germline ends. The CDR3: CASSYRAGEQYF. In DNA form, the CDR3 reads TGTGCCAGTAGTTACAGGGCCGGCGAGCAGTACTTC.

The J gene is TRBJ2-1, the V gene TRBV15; D may be TRBD2 (6 bases). CDR1 and CDR2 from the germline V gene are LNHNV and YYDKDF (reference sequence). Trimming took off 3 bases at V and 7 bases at J, with 19 bases between the two ends. This CDR3 has 16 residues. The CDR3 sequence is CATSRGGRGGPNEQFF. As DNA, the CDR3 is TGTGCCACCAGCAGGGGTGGGAGAGGAGGGCCGAATGAGCAGTTCTTC. Combining the CDR3 with reference TRBV15 and TRBJ2-1 gives the whole variable domain DAMVIQNPRYQVTQFGKPVTLSCSQTLNHNVMYWYQQKSSQAPKLLFHYYDKDFNNEADTPDNFQSRRPNTSFCFLDIRSPGLGDTAMYLCATSRGGRGGPNEQFFGPGTRLTVL.

The chain links TRBV10-3 to TRBJ2-7; weak D call: TRBD1 (5 bases). The V end was cut by 3 bases, the J end by 8 bases, with 11 bases between. There are 12 residues in the CDR3. The germline V gene encodes CDR1 ENHRY and CDR2 SYGVKD. In nucleotides, the CDR3 is TGTGCCATCAGTGACTCCGACAGTAAGCAGTACTTC. The encoded protein is CAISDSDSKQYF.

This chain uses TRBV6-1 with TRBJ2-7; no clear D. V dropped 4 bases and J dropped 7 bases, with 11 bases sitting between them. Germline lookup yields CDR1 MNHNS and CDR2 SASEGT. The CDR3 consists of 12 residues. The CDR3 region has the DNA TGTGCCAGCAGTGGGGCCGCACGAGAGCAGTACTTC. Translated, it gives CASSGAAREQYF.

The rearrangement uses TRBV27 and TRBJ1-1, with D maybe TRBD1 (5 bases). The ends were cut back, 7 bases at V and 2 bases at J, with 14 bases in the middle. The CDR3 covers 14 residues. CDR1 and CDR2 from the germline V gene are MNHEY and SMNVEV (reference sequence). CDR3 in amino acids: CASKLGQGNTEAFF. The CDR3 DNA reads as TGTGCCAGCAAATTGGGGCAGGGAAACACTGAAGCTTTCTTT.